This T cell receptor beta chain was found in a study of T cells in Graves' hyperthyroidism and ophthalmopathy. Study-level results: The blood repertoire included most of the expanded thyroid clonotypes above 0.001. Classification by a 13 V-J model distinguished ophthalmopathy from stable hyperthyroidism.

The CDR3 length is 14 residues. V gave up 1 base and J gave up 4 bases; unmatched junction bases: 1. There are a few counts of this clonotype. Its cognate antigen is unknown. Each diagnosis drew on symptoms, thyroxine, TRAb, thyroid ultrasound and orbital computed tomography findings. Authors of the study amplified TCR beta CDR3 regions from RNA transcripts. During a first-round RT-PCR of the TCR CDR3, the HTBI primer set was used. TCRdb processed the multiplex PCR reads anew with MiXCR; each CDR3 protein has one entry. Altogether approximately 520,000 distinct CDR3 sequences are present, around 24% being singletons, with the ten largest covering 10% to 12%.

The gene calls are TRBV12-3 or TRBV12-4 and TRBJ1-1; 9 positions match TRBD1. The clonotype comes from a woman aged 25 to 39 with Graves' ophthalmopathy. The specimen sequenced was blood. For the CDR3, the DNA is TGTGCCAGCAGTTTAGGGACAGGGGTCACTGAAGCTTTCTTT. It encodes CASSLGTGVTEAFF.